This T cell receptor (beta chain) was retrieved from a study of T cell responses to AZD1222 COVID-19 vaccine. The CDR3 is 15 residues long. Trimming took off 3 bases at V and 4 bases at J, with 15 bases between the two ends. Germline CDR1 reads LGHNA; CDR2 reads YSLEER. Measured with immunoSEQ multiplex PCR; TCRdb has only the in-frame clones, and not every one. The sample contains about 83,000 clones, around 89% of which appear only once. Sequenced material: peripheral blood, taken on day 0 of MenACWY control vaccination. The TCR comes from an adult in good health. J is TRBJ2-5 and V is TRBV4-3; tentative D call: TRBD2 (5 bases). The CDR3 DNA reads TGCGCCAGCAGCCAGCTGTTTAGAGGGAGAGAGACCCAGTACTTC. Its protein product is CASSQLFRGRETQYF.